The rows below give T cell receptor beta chains drawn from one sample of a study of cytomegalovirus exposure and HLA in healthy donors. The protocol was immunoSEQ multiplex PCR, while the TCRdb copy is restricted to in-frame clones and leaves out a portion. The repertoire consists of roughly 180,000 clones, with about 9.4% occurring once and the leading ten covering roughly 1.3%. Sample: PBMCs. The origin of the receptors is a woman aged 25-40 years in good health and CMV-seropositive. The CDR3 runs from the conserved cysteine through the conserved F or W. D genes are given only for firm matches. Some rows mark clone size as missing; the rest say once, few, many or name a class of expanded clone.

j_call: TRBJ2-4
clone_size: few
v_call: TRBV11-2
cdr3_length: 15
d_call: NA
cdr3_nt: TGTGCCAGCAGCTCAACACGACTAGACAAAAACATTCAGTACTTC
cdr3_aa: CASSSTRLDKNIQYF

j_call: TRBJ2-7
clone_size: few
v_call: TRBV18
cdr3_length: 15
d_call: NA
cdr3_nt: TGTGCCAGCTCATCCCTTACAGGGATTGGTTACGAGCAGTACTTC
cdr3_aa: CASSSLTGIGYEQYF

j_call: TRBJ1-3
clone_size: few
v_call: TRBV6-1
cdr3_length: 17
d_call: NA
cdr3_nt: TGTGCCAGCAGTGAGAGGAGGCCCGGGTGGACTGGAAACACCATATATTTT
cdr3_aa: CASSERRPGWTGNTIYF

j_call: TRBJ1-1
clone_size: NA
v_call: TRBV6-4
cdr3_length: 16
d_call: NA
cdr3_nt: TGTGCCAGCAGTGACACCCCATCCAGGGTTAACACTGAAGCTTTCTTT
cdr3_aa: CASSDTPSRVNTEAFF

j_call: TRBJ2-7
clone_size: few
v_call: TRBV27
cdr3_length: 15
d_call: TRBD2
cdr3_nt: TGTGCCACCCAAAACGGGGGTAGCGGGACCTACGAGCAGTACTTC
cdr3_aa: CATQNGGSGTYEQYF

j_call: TRBJ2-7
clone_size: NA
v_call: TRBV9
cdr3_length: 13
d_call: NA
cdr3_nt: TGTGCCAGCAGCGTGCAGGGTTCTGGCGAGCAGTACTTC
cdr3_aa: CASSVQGSGEQYF

j_call: TRBJ1-1
clone_size: few
v_call: TRBV11-2
cdr3_length: 14
d_call: NA
cdr3_nt: TGTGCCAGCAGCTTAGTTGGGCAAGTCTCTGAAGCTTTCTTT
cdr3_aa: CASSLVGQVSEAFF

j_call: TRBJ2-7
clone_size: few
v_call: TRBV10-2
cdr3_length: 16
d_call: NA
cdr3_nt: TGCGCCAGCAACAAGGCCGGGACACCATCCTTCTACGAGCAGTACTTC
cdr3_aa: CASNKAGTPSFYEQYF

j_call: TRBJ2-3
clone_size: NA
v_call: TRBV30
cdr3_length: 15
d_call: TRBD2
cdr3_nt: TGTGCCTGGAGCCGGACTAGCGCACTTCAAGATACGCAGTATTTT
cdr3_aa: CAWSRTSALQDTQYF

j_call: TRBJ1-2
clone_size: NA
v_call: TRBV10-3
cdr3_length: 13
d_call: NA
cdr3_nt: TGTGCCATCAGTGGCGGACAAATCTATGGCTACACCTTC
cdr3_aa: CAISGGQIYGYTF

j_call: TRBJ2-7
clone_size: few
v_call: TRBV4-2
cdr3_length: 15
d_call: TRBD2
cdr3_nt: TGTGCCAGCAGCCCAGTCAAGCGGGAGATCTACGAGCAGTACTTC
cdr3_aa: CASSPVKREIYEQYF

j_call: TRBJ2-5
clone_size: few
v_call: TRBV5-1
cdr3_length: 16
d_call: TRBD1
cdr3_nt: TGCGCCAGCAGCTTCCGCCCGGGACAGGATAAAGAGACCCAGTACTTC
cdr3_aa: CASSFRPGQDKETQYF

j_call: TRBJ1-4
clone_size: few
v_call: TRBV5-1
cdr3_length: 15
d_call: TRBD1
cdr3_nt: TGCGCCAGCAGCTTACAGGGGGCAGCTAATGAAAAACTGTTTTTT
cdr3_aa: CASSLQGAANEKLFF

j_call: TRBJ2-7
clone_size: few
v_call: TRBV7-3
cdr3_length: 14
d_call: NA
cdr3_nt: TGTGCCAGCAGCTTAACGCCCGGGGCCTACGAGCAGTACTTC
cdr3_aa: CASSLTPGAYEQYF

j_call: TRBJ2-1
clone_size: NA
v_call: TRBV14
cdr3_length: 12
d_call: NA
cdr3_nt: TGTGCCAGCAGGCTAGGATTCAATGAGCAGTTCTTC
cdr3_aa: CASRLGFNEQFF

j_call: TRBJ2-3
clone_size: NA
v_call: TRBV5-6
cdr3_length: 19
d_call: NA
cdr3_nt: TGTGCCAGCAGCTTTCCCTCCGGACAGTCCATCTATGCCACAGATACGCAGTATTTT
cdr3_aa: CASSFPSGQSIYATDTQYF

j_call: TRBJ2-2
clone_size: few
v_call: TRBV11-3
cdr3_length: 13
d_call: NA
cdr3_nt: TGTGCCAGCAGCAAACAGAACACCGGGGAGCTGTTTTTT
cdr3_aa: CASSKQNTGELFF

j_call: TRBJ2-1
clone_size: few
v_call: TRBV5-1
cdr3_length: 14
d_call: NA
cdr3_nt: TGCGCCAGCAGCTTGGATCTCCAGGGGACCCCGCAGTTCTTC
cdr3_aa: CASSLDLQGTPQFF

j_call: TRBJ2-1
clone_size: NA
v_call: TRBV5-1
cdr3_length: 14
d_call: TRBD2
cdr3_nt: TGCGCCAGCAGGGAACTAGCGGAATACAATGAGCAGTTCTTC
cdr3_aa: CASRELAEYNEQFF

j_call: TRBJ2-7
clone_size: NA
v_call: TRBV2
cdr3_length: 14
d_call: NA
cdr3_nt: TGTGCCAGCAGTCCCGGGACAAACTCCTACGAGCAGTACTTC
cdr3_aa: CASSPGTNSYEQYF

j_call: TRBJ1-2
clone_size: few
v_call: TRBV11-2
cdr3_length: 14
d_call: NA
cdr3_nt: TGTGCCAGCAGCGACGGGACACTCGGTACCGGCTACACCTTC
cdr3_aa: CASSDGTLGTGYTF

j_call: TRBJ2-7
clone_size: NA
v_call: TRBV19
cdr3_length: 15
d_call: TRBD2
cdr3_nt: TGTGCCAGTAGTATAAGTGCGGGAGGGAAGTTTGAGCAGTACTTC
cdr3_aa: CASSISAGGKFEQYF

j_call: TRBJ1-2
clone_size: few
v_call: TRBV2
cdr3_length: 15
d_call: NA
cdr3_nt: TGTGCCAGCAGTGGATCCGGGAGGGCCTCCTATGGCTACACCTTC
cdr3_aa: CASSGSGRASYGYTF

j_call: TRBJ1-2
clone_size: few
v_call: TRBV18
cdr3_length: 16
d_call: TRBD1
cdr3_nt: TGTGCCAGCTCACCAACCGGGACAGGGACGGCCTATGGCTACACCTTC
cdr3_aa: CASSPTGTGTAYGYTF

j_call: TRBJ2-5
clone_size: few
v_call: TRBV5-1
cdr3_length: 15
d_call: TRBD2
cdr3_nt: TGCGCCAGCAGCTTCCGGACTAGCGGGAGTGAGACCCAGTACTTC
cdr3_aa: CASSFRTSGSETQYF

j_call: TRBJ1-1
clone_size: NA
v_call: TRBV5-1
cdr3_length: 13
d_call: NA
cdr3_nt: TGCGCCAGCAGTTTAGGGAGGGTCACTGAAGCTTTCTTT
cdr3_aa: CASSLGRVTEAFF

j_call: TRBJ1-2
clone_size: few
v_call: TRBV6-5
cdr3_length: 15
d_call: TRBD1
cdr3_nt: TGTGCCAGCAGAGACTCCTCCGGGACAGCCTATGGCTACACCTTC
cdr3_aa: CASRDSSGTAYGYTF

j_call: TRBJ2-1
clone_size: NA
v_call: TRBV10-3
cdr3_length: 17
d_call: TRBD2
cdr3_nt: TGTGCCATCAGTCGGCCGCCTACTAGCGGGAACCACAATGAGCAGTTCTTC
cdr3_aa: CAISRPPTSGNHNEQFF

j_call: TRBJ1-5
clone_size: NA
v_call: TRBV2
cdr3_length: 13
d_call: NA
cdr3_nt: TGTGCCAGCAGTGAAGAGGACAGCCAGCCCCAGCATTTT
cdr3_aa: CASSEEDSQPQHF